The 17 T cell receptor beta chains given below trace back to one sample, sequenced in a study of blood T cells in healthy people across ages. Sample-barcoded 5' priming and a J-beta primer mix drove a second PCR of roughly 7 to 11 cycles. TCRdb redid the calling of the 5' RACE reads with MiXCR, one entry per CDR3 protein. This sample carries more than 650,000 distinct CDR3 sequences, 20% to 30% of them seen once, and the ten largest clones take around 2.9%. These data are also associated with another study on T cells of mothers and their children.

The sequenced sample was blood. Receptor source: a boy younger than 18 in good health.

This clonotype was seen a handful of times. The DNA for the CDR3 is TGTGCCAGTAGTATACCCAGCGTGGAGACCCAGTACTTC. Translation gives CASSIPSVETQYF. This chain links TRBV19 with TRBJ2-5; D is unresolved. Germline CDR1 and CDR2: LNHDA and SQIVND (reference sequence). The CDR3 extends over 13 amino acids. V lost 2 bases and J 5 bases, leaving 9 bases between the germline ends.

The rearrangement uses TRBV11-2 and TRBJ2-3; D unclear. Trimming took off 0 bases at V and 2 bases at J, with 12 bases between the two ends. The CDR3 length is 16 residues. Looked up from germline, CDR1 is SGHAT and CDR2 is FQNNGV. CDR3 amino acids: CASSLDLGLLTDTQYF. Here the CDR3 DNA reads TGTGCCAGCAGCTTAGATCTTGGGCTTCTCACAGATACGCAGTATTTT.

In this sample, this clonotype turned up a few times. V and J are TRBV28 and TRBJ2-7; possibly TRBD1 for D (5 bases). V was cut by 5 bases and J by 0 bases, with 14 bases left in between. The germline CDR1 and CDR2 sequences are MDHEN and SYDVKM. The CDR3 is made up of 15 amino acids. The CDR3 nucleotides read TGTGCCAGCAGTCCCATGGGTGGGGCCTCCTACGAGCAGTACTTC. Translating it yields CASSPMGGASYEQYF.

This rearrangement joins TRBV20-1 to TRBJ1-3, with 7 bases matching TRBD1. From germline, CDR1 is DFQATT and CDR2 SNEGSKA (reference sequence). Trimming took 7 bases from V and 6 from J; bases not matched to a gene: 12. The CDR3 sequence is 14 residues long. CDR3 region: CSVTDRANENTIYF. The CDR3, as DNA: TGCAGTGTTACTGACAGGGCTAATGAAAACACCATATATTTT.

V gene TRBV2 combines with J gene TRBJ1-4; 7 bases map to TRBD1. V gave up 0 bases and J gave up 4 bases; unmatched junction bases: 2. The CDR3 totals 15 residues. Germline CDR1 reads SNHLY; CDR2 reads FYNNEI. The CDR3, as DNA: TGTGCCAGCAGTGAAGCCGGGACAGATAATGAAAAACTGTTTTTT. Its protein product is CASSEAGTDNEKLFF.

This clonotype was seen repeatedly, ten times or more. The V call is TRBV10-3, the J call TRBJ1-2, with D maybe TRBD1 (6 bases). Trimming took off 0 bases at V and 2 bases at J, with 13 bases between the two ends. The CDR3 has 16 amino acids. Germline V CDR1 and CDR2: ENHRY, SYGVKD. The CDR3 is CAISESGIGQNYGYTF. CDR3 nucleotides: TGTGCCATCAGTGAGTCGGGGATAGGACAGAACTATGGCTACACCTTC.

V is TRBV7-9 and J is TRBJ2-4, with 12 bases that match TRBD1. The CDR3 runs 14 residues. After removal of 8 bases from V and 8 bases from J, the junction contained 7 bases not matched to a gene. Per the germline V gene, CDR1 is SEHNR and CDR2 is FQNEAQ (reference sequence). As DNA, the CDR3 is TGTGCCAGCTCCTGGGACAGGGGGCCGTACATTCAGTACTTC. Its translation is CASSWDRGPYIQYF.

The J gene is TRBJ1-1, the V gene TRBV6-5; maybe TRBD1 (6 bases). The CDR3 is 14 residues long. CDR1 MNHEY and CDR2 SVGAGI come from the germline V gene. Trimming removed 3 bases at V and 2 bases at J, with 10 bases between. CDR3 bases: TGTGCCAGCAGTTATACAGGGCCCAACACTGAAGCTTTCTTT. Translated, it gives CASSYTGPNTEAFF.

This clonotype was counted ten times or more. This chain links TRBV7-6 with TRBJ1-4; D uncertain. Trimming shortened V by 5 bases and J by 4 bases, and 14 bases separated the two germline ends. The CDR3 is 15 amino acids. The germline gives CDR1 SGHVS, CDR2 FNYEAQ. CDR3 region: CASSLAGSFNEKLFF. The CDR3 DNA reads as TGTGCCAGCAGCCTCGCAGGCTCTTTTAATGAAAAACTGTTTTTT.

This clonotype showed up just a few times. The J gene is TRBJ2-7, the V gene TRBV5-4, with 8 bases that match TRBD1. There are 13 residues in the CDR3. Per the germline V gene, CDR1 is SGHNT and CDR2 is YYREEE (reference sequence). The junction had 7 bases not matched to a gene; V was cut back by 0 bases and J by 11 bases. The CDR3 coding sequence is TGTGCCAGCAGCTTGGTAGTTCAGGGGGCAAAGTACTTC. This sequence encodes CASSLVVQGAKYF.

The V and J genes are TRBV4-1 and TRBJ1-3, with 7 bases identical to TRBD1. Germline assignment: CDR1 MGHRA and CDR2 YSYEKL. This CDR3 is 16 amino acids long. The J segment lost 2 bases and the V segment lost 0 bases, leaving 4 bases of the junction unmatched. CDR3 DNA sequence: TGCGCCAGCAGCCAAGATCAGGGGGGGCCTGGAAACACCATATATTTT. Translation: CASSQDQGGPGNTIYF.

This clonotype was found a few times. The chain links TRBV28 to TRBJ1-6; D is undetermined. Trimming cost V 7 bases and J 9 bases, with 16 bases left between them. Germline V gene lookup returns CDR1 MDHEN and CDR2 SYDVKM. The CDR3 length is 14 residues. CDR3 nucleotide sequence: TGTGCCAGCACCCCGGACCGTTGGGGTTCACCCCTCCACTTT. Translated: CASTPDRWGSPLHF. Full variable domain (outside the CDR3, taken from reference TRBV28 and TRBJ1-6): DVKVTQSSRYLVKRTGEKVFLECVQDMDHENMFWYRQDPGLGLRLIYFSYDVKMKEKGDIPEGYSVSREKKERFSLILESASTNQTSMYLCASTPDRWGSPLHFGNGTRLTVT.

The J gene is TRBJ2-1, the V gene TRBV29-1; D tentatively reads TRBD1 or TRBD2 (6 bases each). Germline V gene sequence: CDR1 SQVTM, CDR2 ANQGSEA. Trimming took off 1 base at V and 6 bases at J, with 13 bases between the two ends. This CDR3 has 14 amino acids. The CDR3 is CSVEGGGPLNEQFF. The DNA for the CDR3 is TGCAGCGTTGAAGGAGGGGGGCCACTCAATGAGCAGTTCTTC.

This clonotype was observed a handful of times. Because the CDR3 is missing its conserved closing phenylalanine or tryptophan, this is likely a read error. No DNA is shown, since the ends of the CDR3 on it are uncertain; the CDR3 is the one TCRdb lists. The chain links TRBV2 to TRBJ1-2. Termini included, the CDR3 measures 13 amino acids. The germline CDR1 and CDR2 sequences are SNHLY and FYNNEI. This CDR3 reads CASSEMVAGGPHL.

V and J are TRBV6-5 and TRBJ1-1; tentative D call: TRBD1 (5 bases). This CDR3 is built from 14 residues. V was cut by 0 bases and J by 6 bases, with 11 bases left in between. Germline values: CDR1 MNHEY, CDR2 SVGAGI. The CDR3 DNA is TGTGCCAGCAGTTACTCACCGGGGGTGGCTGAAGCTTTCTTT. The encoded protein is CASSYSPGVAEAFF.

This chain joins TRBV11-2 and TRBJ2-5, with 9 bases fitting TRBD1. The J call may be incorrect, as the DNA end agrees better with TRBJ2-1. Germline V lookup: CDR1 SGHAT, CDR2 FQNNGV. This CDR3 is 13 amino acids long. CDR3 DNA sequence: TGTGCCAGCGGGGACAGGGTCGACAATGAGCAGTTCTTC. Translation gives CASGDRVDNEQFF.

This chain connects TRBV7-3 to TRBJ2-1; D gene unclear. The length of the CDR3 is 15 residues. The V gene lost 1 base and the J gene lost 5 bases, with 12 bases spanning the gap. Germline V CDR1 and CDR2: SGHTA, FQGTGA. The CDR3 region has the DNA TGTGCCAGCAGCTTAAGCCTGGCGGCAGACAATGAGCAGTTCTTC. Amino acids: CASSLSLAADNEQFF. The entire variable domain, with the rest obtained from reference TRBV7-3 and TRBJ2-1, is as follows: GAGVSQTPSNKVTEKGKYVELRCDPISGHTALYWYRQSLGQGPEFLIYFQGTGAADDSGLPNDRFFAVRPEGSVSTLKIQRTERGDSAVYLCASSLSLAADNEQFFGPGTRLTVL.